One and the same sample provided the 14 T cell receptor beta chains below, sequenced in a study of CD4 T cells in relation to SARS-CoV-2 and coronaviruses. The unexposed donors gave CD4+ T cells in about 2011-2018, prior to COVID-19. Clones were read by immunoSEQ multiplex PCR, and TCRdb kept only the in-frame ones, dropping some. The data contain 65,000 or so clones, 75% to 90% of them singletons. The sample was memory CD4+ T cells from PBMCs. The receptor set was obtained from a human donor in good health.

This chain uses TRBV7-2 with TRBJ2-3; D gene uncertain. Germline CDR1 is SGHTA and CDR2 is FQGNSA. This CDR3 is built from 14 residues. Trimming took 5 bases from V and 4 from J, leaving 13 bases between them. The DNA for the CDR3 is TGTGCCAGCAGCCAACTATTAGAGCCAGATACGCAGTATTTT. Its protein is CASSQLLEPDTQYF. The entire variable domain, with the rest obtained from reference TRBV7-2 and TRBJ2-3, is as follows: GAGVSQSPSNKVTEKGKDVELRCDPISGHTALYWYRQSLGQGLEFLIYFQGNSAPDKSGLPSDRFSAERTGGSVSTLTIQRTQQEDSAVYLCASSQLLEPDTQYFGPGTRLTVL.

V gene TRBV5-1 combines with J gene TRBJ1-5; the D gene is possibly TRBD1 (5 bases). The CDR3 has 15 amino acids. The V end lost 0 bases, the J end lost 7 bases, and 14 bases lay between the germline ends. Germline-derived CDR1 and CDR2 are SGHRS and YFSETQ. The CDR3 bases are TGCGCCAGCAGCTTGGGAGGAGGGGTCGGGCAGCCCCAGCATTTT. Protein sequence: CASSLGGGVGQPQHF.

The V and J genes are TRBV30 and TRBJ1-2; D gene uncertain. This CDR3 is 11 amino acids long. The V gene lost 0 bases and the J gene lost 8 bases, with 7 bases spanning the gap. Germline CDR1 is GTSNPN and CDR2 is SVGIG (reference sequence). The CDR3 region has the DNA TGTGCCTGGAGTGTACACAGCGGCTACACCTTC. Its translation is CAWSVHSGYTF.

The V and J genes are TRBV2 and TRBJ1-3, with D unclear. Between the trimmed V and J ends, which lost 8 bases and 1 base, there was a span of 6 bases. Germline lookup yields CDR1 SNHLY and CDR2 FYNNEI. The CDR3 spans 12 residues. The CDR3 sequence: CASRSSGNTIYF. The CDR3 DNA is TGTGCCAGCCGAAGTTCTGGAAACACCATATATTTT. The full variable domain, rest sourced from reference TRBV2 and TRBJ1-3, is EPEVTQTPSHQVTQMGQEVILRCVPISNHLYFYWYRQILGQKVEFLVSFYNNEISEKSEIFDDQFSVERPDGSNFTLKIRSTKLEDSAMYFCASRSSGNTIYFGEGSWLTVV.

This clone showed up just once. The rearrangement joins TRBV24-1 to TRBJ2-3; 7 bases agree with TRBD1. CDR1 and CDR2 from the germline V gene are KGHDR and SFDVKD. The CDR3 extends over 16 amino acids. J gave up 1 base and V 3 bases, and 6 bases lay outside the gene matches. The CDR3 DNA sequence: TGTGCCACCAGTGATCAGAAAGGGGGCCGCACAGATACGCAGTATTTT. Protein sequence: CATSDQKGGRTDTQYF.

This clone was detected only once. This chain links TRBV29-1 with TRBJ1-2; possible D gene TRBD1, 5 bases. V lost 6 bases to trimming and J lost 4 bases, with 18 bases between them. Germline lookup yields CDR1 SQVTM and CDR2 ANQGSEA. The CDR3 has 14 amino acids. The CDR3 is CSVGLGGVPYGYTF. The CDR3 coding sequence is TGCAGCGTGGGGTTGGGAGGGGTGCCCTATGGCTACACCTTC. Together with reference TRBV29-1 and TRBJ1-2, the CDR3 gives the full variable domain: SAVISQKPSRDICQRGTSLTIQCQVDSQVTMMFWYRQQPGQSLTLIATANQGSEATYESGFVIDKFPISRPNLTFSTLTVSNMSPEDSSIYLCSVGLGGVPYGYTFGSGTRLTVV.

The genes are TRBV18 and TRBJ2-2; D not resolved. Germline lookup yields CDR1 KGHSH and CDR2 LQKENI. This CDR3 spans 13 amino acids. The V end was cut by 5 bases, the J end by 6 bases, with 10 bases between. CDR3 sequence: CASSSTPPGELFF. The CDR3 bases are TGTGCCAGCTCATCGACACCGCCCGGGGAGCTGTTTTTT.

The chain employs TRBV28 and TRBJ1-4, with 10 bases that match TRBD1. CDR1 MDHEN and CDR2 SYDVKM come from the germline V gene. The CDR3 covers 15 residues. V lost 6 bases, J lost 6 bases, and 7 bases stayed unmatched. The CDR3 sequence is CASSQLGTGDEKLFF. The CDR3 coding sequence is TGTGCCAGCAGCCAATTGGGGACAGGGGATGAAAAACTGTTTTTT.

Turning to this clone: It is unclear where the CDR3 begins or ends on the DNA, so no DNA is shown, and the CDR3 is as TCRdb lists it. The V call is TRBV21-1, the J call TRBJ2-3. TRBV21-1 represents a pseudogene. Inclusive of both ends, the CDR3 amounts to 15 amino acids. The CDR3: CASSSRMYRCDTQYF.

The chain recombines TRBV5-8 with TRBJ2-1; D call uncertain. The CDR3 spans 13 residues. Germline V gene lookup returns CDR1 SGHTS and CDR2 YDEGEE. V lost 4 bases and J 4 bases, leaving 9 bases between the germline ends. DNA for the CDR3: TGTGCCAGCAGCCCCCGGGTGTACAATGAGCAGTTCTTC. This sequence encodes CASSPRVYNEQFF. Filled out from reference TRBV5-8 and TRBJ2-1, the complete variable domain reads EAGVTQSPTHLIKTRGQQATLRCSPISGHTSVYWYQQALGLGLQFLLWYDEGEERNRGNFPPRFSGRQFPNYSSELNVNALELEDSALYLCASSPRVYNEQFFGPGTRLTVL.

The sample holds one count of this clone. This rearrangement joins TRBV11-2 to TRBJ2-2; 13 nucleotides line up with TRBD2. The germline CDR1 and CDR2 sequences are SGHAT and FQNNGV. J was trimmed by 5 bases and V by 5 bases; bases with no gene match: 5. The CDR3 covers 16 residues. For the CDR3, the DNA is TGTGCCAGCAGCACCCGGACTAGCGGGAGTACCGGGGAGCTGTTTTTT. Translated, it gives CASSTRTSGSTGELFF.

In regard to this clone: The same CDR3 arises from other DNA sequences in this sample as well. The rearrangement joins TRBV5-1 to TRBJ2-1; 7 positions match TRBD1. CDR1 SGHRS and CDR2 YFSETQ come from the germline V gene. CDR3 length: 13 amino acids. The junction had 3 bases not matched to a gene; V was cut back by 4 bases and J by 5 bases. CDR3 in amino acids: CASSLGTDNEQFF. CDR3 nucleotide sequence: TGCGCCAGCAGCCTGGGGACAGACAATGAGCAGTTCTTC.

The V call is TRBV15, the J call TRBJ2-7; a possible D gene is TRBD1 (5 bases). The CDR3 totals 13 residues. Trimming removed 0 bases from V and 5 bases from J, with 8 bases in between. Germline V CDR1 and CDR2: LNHNV, YYDKDF (reference sequence). The CDR3 reads CATSRDSRDEQYF. The CDR3 coding sequence is TGTGCCACCAGCAGAGACTCCAGGGACGAGCAGTACTTC.

The chain carries TRBV5-1 and TRBJ2-3, with 8 nucleotides matching TRBD2. The CDR3 totals 17 residues. J was trimmed by 0 bases and V by 0 bases; bases with no gene match: 6. In germline, CDR1 is SGHRS, CDR2 YFSETQ. CDR3 coding DNA: TGCGCCAGCAGCTTGGCCGTGGCTAGCGGGAGCACAGATACGCAGTATTTT. The encoded protein is CASSLAVASGSTDTQYF.